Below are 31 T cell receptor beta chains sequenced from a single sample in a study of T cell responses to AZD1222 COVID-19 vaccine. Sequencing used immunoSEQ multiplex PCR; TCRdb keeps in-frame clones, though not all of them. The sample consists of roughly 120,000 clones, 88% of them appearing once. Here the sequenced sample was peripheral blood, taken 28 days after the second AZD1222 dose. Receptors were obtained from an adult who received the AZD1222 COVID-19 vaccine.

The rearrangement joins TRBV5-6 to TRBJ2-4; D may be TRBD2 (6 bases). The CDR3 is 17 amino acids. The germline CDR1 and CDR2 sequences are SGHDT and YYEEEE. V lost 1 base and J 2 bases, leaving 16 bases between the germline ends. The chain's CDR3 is CASSLIVGGGPKNIQYF. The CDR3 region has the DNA TGTGCCAGCAGCTTGATTGTGGGGGGAGGACCCAAAAACATTCAGTACTTC.

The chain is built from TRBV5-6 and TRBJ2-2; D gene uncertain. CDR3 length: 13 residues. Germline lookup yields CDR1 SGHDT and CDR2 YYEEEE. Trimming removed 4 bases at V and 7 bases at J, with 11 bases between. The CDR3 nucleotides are TGTGCCAGCAGCGTAGAAGCTGGCGGGGAGCTGTTTTTT. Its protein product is CASSVEAGGELFF.

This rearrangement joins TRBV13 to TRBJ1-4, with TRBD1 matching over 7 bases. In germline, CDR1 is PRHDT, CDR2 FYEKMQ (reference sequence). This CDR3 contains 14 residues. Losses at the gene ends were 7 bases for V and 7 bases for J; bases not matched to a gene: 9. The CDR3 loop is CASTSRGTAEKLFF. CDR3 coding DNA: TGTGCCAGCACCTCCCGGGGGACAGCTGAAAAACTGTTTTTT.

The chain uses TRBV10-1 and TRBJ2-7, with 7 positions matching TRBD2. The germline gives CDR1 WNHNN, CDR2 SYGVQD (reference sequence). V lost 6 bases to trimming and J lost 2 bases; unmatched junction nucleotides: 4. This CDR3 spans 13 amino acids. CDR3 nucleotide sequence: TGCGCCAGCAGGGGGAGGGTGACCTACGAGCAGTACTTC. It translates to CASRGRVTYEQYF.

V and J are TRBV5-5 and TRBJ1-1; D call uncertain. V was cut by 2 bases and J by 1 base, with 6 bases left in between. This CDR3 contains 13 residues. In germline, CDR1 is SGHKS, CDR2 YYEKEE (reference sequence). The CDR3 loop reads CASSLAENTEAFF. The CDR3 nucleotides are TGTGCCAGCAGCTTAGCAGAGAACACTGAAGCTTTCTTT.

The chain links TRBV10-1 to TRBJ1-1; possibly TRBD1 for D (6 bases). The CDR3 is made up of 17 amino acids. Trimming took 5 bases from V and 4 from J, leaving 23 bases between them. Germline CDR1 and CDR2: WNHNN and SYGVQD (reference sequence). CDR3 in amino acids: CASSSKGDGGCSTEAFF. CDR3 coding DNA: TGCGCCAGCAGTTCCAAGGGGGATGGGGGCTGCAGCACTGAAGCTTTCTTT.

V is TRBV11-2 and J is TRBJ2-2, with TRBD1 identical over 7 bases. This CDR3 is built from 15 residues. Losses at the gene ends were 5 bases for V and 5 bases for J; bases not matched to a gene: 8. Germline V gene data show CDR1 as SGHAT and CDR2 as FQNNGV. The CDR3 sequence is CASSPSTGNTGELFF. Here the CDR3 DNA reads TGTGCCAGCAGCCCATCGACAGGGAATACCGGGGAGCTGTTTTTT.

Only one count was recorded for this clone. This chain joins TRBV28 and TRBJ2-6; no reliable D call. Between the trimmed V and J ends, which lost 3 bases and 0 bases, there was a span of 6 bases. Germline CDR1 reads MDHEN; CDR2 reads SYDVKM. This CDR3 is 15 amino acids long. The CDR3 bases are TGTGCCAGCAGTTTGGGTCACTCTGGGGCCAACGTCCTGACTTTC. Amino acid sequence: CASSLGHSGANVLTF. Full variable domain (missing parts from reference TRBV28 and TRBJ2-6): DVKVTQSSRYLVKRTGEKVFLECVQDMDHENMFWYRQDPGLGLRLIYFSYDVKMKEKGDIPEGYSVSREKKERFSLILESASTNQTSMYLCASSLGHSGANVLTFGAGSRLTVL.

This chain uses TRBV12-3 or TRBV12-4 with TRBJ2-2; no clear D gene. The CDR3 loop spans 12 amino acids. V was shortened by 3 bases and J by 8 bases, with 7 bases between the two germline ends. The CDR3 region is CASSFLGGELFF. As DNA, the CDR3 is TGTGCCAGCAGTTTCCTTGGGGGGGAGCTGTTTTTT.

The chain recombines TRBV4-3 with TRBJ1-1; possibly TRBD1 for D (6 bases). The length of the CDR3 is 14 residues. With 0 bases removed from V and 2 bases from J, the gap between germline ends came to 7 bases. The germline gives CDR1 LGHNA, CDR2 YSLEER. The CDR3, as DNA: TGCGCCAGCAGCCAAGACAGGGGAAACACTGAAGCTTTCTTT. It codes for CASSQDRGNTEAFF.

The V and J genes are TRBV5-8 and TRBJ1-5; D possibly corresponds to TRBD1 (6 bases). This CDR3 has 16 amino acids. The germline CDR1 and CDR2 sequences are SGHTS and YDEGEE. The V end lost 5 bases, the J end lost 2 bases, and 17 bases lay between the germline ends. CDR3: CASRVRQGIGNQPQHF. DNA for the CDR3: TGTGCCAGCAGAGTCCGCCAGGGGATAGGCAATCAGCCCCAGCATTTT.

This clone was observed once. CDR3 coding DNA: TGTGCCAGTGGAGGGACAGGGGGGTTCGAGCAGTACTTC. It yields the protein CASGGTGGFEQYF. The chain combines TRBV19 with TRBJ2-7, with TRBD1 matching 11 bases. The V segment lost 8 bases and the J segment 6 bases; nucleotides outside the gene matches: 6. The germline gives CDR1 LNHDA, CDR2 SQIVND (reference sequence). This CDR3 comprises 13 residues. The full variable domain, rest sourced from reference TRBV19 and TRBJ2-7, is DGGITQSPKYLFRKEGQNVTLSCEQNLNHDAMYWYRQDPGQGLRLIYYSQIVNDFQKGDIAEGYSVSREKKESFPLTVTSAQKNPTAFYLCASGGTGGFEQYFGPGTRLTVT.

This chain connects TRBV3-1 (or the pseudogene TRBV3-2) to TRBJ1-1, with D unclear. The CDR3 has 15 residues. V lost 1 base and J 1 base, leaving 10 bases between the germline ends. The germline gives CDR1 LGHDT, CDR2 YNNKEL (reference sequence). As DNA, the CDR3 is TGTGCCAGCAGCCAAGGGCAGGCTCCGAACACTGAAGCTTTCTTT. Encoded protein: CASSQGQAPNTEAFF.

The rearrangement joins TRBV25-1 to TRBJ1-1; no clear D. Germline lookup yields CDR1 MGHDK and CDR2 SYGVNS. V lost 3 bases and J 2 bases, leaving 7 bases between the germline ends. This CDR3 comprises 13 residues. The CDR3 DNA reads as TGTGCCAGCAGTGACAATGGCAACACTGAAGCTTTCTTT. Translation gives CASSDNGNTEAFF.

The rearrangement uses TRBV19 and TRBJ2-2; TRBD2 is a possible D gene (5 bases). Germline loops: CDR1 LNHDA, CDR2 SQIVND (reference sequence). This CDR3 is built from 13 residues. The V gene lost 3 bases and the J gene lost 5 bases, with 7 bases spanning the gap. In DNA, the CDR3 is TGTGCCAGTAGTATTTCGGGGACCGGGGAGCTGTTTTTT. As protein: CASSISGTGELFF.

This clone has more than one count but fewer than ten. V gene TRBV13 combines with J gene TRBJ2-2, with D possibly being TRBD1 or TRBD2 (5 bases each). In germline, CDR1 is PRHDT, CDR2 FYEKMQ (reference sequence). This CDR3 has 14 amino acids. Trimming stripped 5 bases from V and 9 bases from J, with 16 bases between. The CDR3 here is CASSPGTPHRELFF. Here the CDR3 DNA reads TGTGCCAGCAGCCCAGGGACCCCCCACCGGGAGCTGTTTTTT.

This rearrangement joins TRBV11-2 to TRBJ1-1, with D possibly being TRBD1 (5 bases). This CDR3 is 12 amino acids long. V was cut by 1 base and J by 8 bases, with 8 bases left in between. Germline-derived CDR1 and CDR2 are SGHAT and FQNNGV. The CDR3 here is CASSLGWTEAFF. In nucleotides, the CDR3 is TGTGCCAGCAGCTTAGGCTGGACAGAAGCTTTCTTT. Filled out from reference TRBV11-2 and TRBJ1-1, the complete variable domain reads EAGVAQSPRYKIIEKRQSVAFWCNPISGHATLYWYQQILGQGPKLLIQFQNNGVVDDSQLPKDRFSAERLKGVDSTLKIQPAKLEDSAVYLCASSLGWTEAFFGQGTRLTVV.

The chain's CDR3 is CASTVGVETQYF. CDR3 DNA: TGTGCCAGCACCGTGGGAGTGGAGACCCAGTACTTC. V is TRBV2 and J is TRBJ2-5; maybe TRBD2 (5 bases). Germline V lookup: CDR1 SNHLY, CDR2 FYNNEI. V lost 7 bases to trimming and J lost 5 bases, with 11 bases between them. CDR3 length: 12 amino acids.

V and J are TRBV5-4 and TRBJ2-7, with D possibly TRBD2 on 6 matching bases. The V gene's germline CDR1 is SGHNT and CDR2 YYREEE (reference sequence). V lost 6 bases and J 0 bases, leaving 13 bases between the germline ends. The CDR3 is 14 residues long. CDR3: CASMRDRSSYEQYF. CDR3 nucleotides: TGTGCCAGCATGCGGGACCGGAGCTCCTACGAGCAGTACTTC.

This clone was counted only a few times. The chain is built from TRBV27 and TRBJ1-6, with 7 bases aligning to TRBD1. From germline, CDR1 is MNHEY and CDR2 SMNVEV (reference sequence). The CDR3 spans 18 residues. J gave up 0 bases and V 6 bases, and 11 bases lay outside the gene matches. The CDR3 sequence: CASREGQDYSSYNSPLHF. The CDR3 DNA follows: TGTGCCAGCAGGGAAGGACAGGACTACAGCTCCTATAATTCACCCCTCCACTTT.

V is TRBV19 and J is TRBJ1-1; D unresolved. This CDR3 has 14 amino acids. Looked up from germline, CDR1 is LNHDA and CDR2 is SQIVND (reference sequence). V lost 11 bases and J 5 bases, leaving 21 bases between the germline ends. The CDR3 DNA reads TGTGCCTCCCGCCGGAGGAGCTCGGGGACTGAAGCTTTCTTT. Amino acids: CASRRRSSGTEAFF.

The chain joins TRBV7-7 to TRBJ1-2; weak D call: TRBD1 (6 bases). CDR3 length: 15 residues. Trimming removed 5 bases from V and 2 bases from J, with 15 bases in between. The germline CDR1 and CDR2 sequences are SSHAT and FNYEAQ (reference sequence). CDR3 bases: TGTGCCAGCAGCCCCGGACAGAACCGCAACTATGGCTACACCTTC. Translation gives CASSPGQNRNYGYTF. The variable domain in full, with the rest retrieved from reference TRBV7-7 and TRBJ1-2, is GAGVSQSPRYKVTKRGQDVTLRCDPISSHATLYWYQQALGQGPEFLTYFNYEAQPDKSGLPSDRFSAERPEGSISTLTIQRTEQRDSAMYRCASSPGQNRNYGYTFGSGTRLTVV.

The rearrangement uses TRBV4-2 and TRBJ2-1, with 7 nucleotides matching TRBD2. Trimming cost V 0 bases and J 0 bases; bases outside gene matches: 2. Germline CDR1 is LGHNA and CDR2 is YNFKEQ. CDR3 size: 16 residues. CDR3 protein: CASSQDWGGSYNEQFF. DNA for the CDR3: TGTGCCAGCAGCCAAGATTGGGGGGGCTCCTACAATGAGCAGTTCTTC.

CDR3 amino acids: CASSYPILGGAPNTDTQYF. The CDR3 DNA reads as TGTGCCAGCAGTTACCCGATCCTCGGGGGAGCCCCTAACACAGATACGCAGTATTTT. The V gene is TRBV6-2 or TRBV6-3, the J gene TRBJ2-3; possible D gene TRBD2, 6 bases. Per the germline V gene, CDR1 is MNHEY and CDR2 is SVGEGT. V was clipped by 2 bases and J by 2 bases, with 23 bases between them. The CDR3 extends over 19 amino acids.

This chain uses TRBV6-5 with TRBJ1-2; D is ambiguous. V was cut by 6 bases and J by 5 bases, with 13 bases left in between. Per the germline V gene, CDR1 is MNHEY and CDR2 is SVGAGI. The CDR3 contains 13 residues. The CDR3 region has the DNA TGTGCCAGCAGAAGGTCCGTAGAGTATGGCTACACCTTC. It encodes CASRRSVEYGYTF.

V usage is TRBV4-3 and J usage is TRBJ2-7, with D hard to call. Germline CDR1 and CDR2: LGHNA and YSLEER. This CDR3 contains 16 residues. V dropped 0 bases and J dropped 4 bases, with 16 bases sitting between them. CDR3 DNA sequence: TGCGCCAGCAGCCAAGATCTGGCAGACCCCTCGTACGAGCAGTACTTC. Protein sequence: CASSQDLADPSYEQYF.

CDR3 nucleotide sequence: TGTGCCAGTAGTATAGTCTCAGGAGCCAACTATGGCTACACCTTC. Protein: CASSIVSGANYGYTF. The chain couples TRBV19 to TRBJ1-2; D is unresolved. V shed 1 base and J shed 2 bases, with 11 bases lying between them. Germline lookup yields CDR1 LNHDA and CDR2 SQIVND (reference sequence). The CDR3 runs 15 residues.

In DNA, the CDR3 is TGTGCCAGTACCACCACCCCGGGCTATGGCTACACCTTC. This encodes CASTTTPGYGYTF. The V gene is TRBV19, the J gene TRBJ1-2; D unclear. Per the germline V gene, CDR1 is LNHDA and CDR2 is SQIVND (reference sequence). V was clipped by 7 bases and J by 4 bases, with 13 bases between them. The CDR3 is 13 amino acids.

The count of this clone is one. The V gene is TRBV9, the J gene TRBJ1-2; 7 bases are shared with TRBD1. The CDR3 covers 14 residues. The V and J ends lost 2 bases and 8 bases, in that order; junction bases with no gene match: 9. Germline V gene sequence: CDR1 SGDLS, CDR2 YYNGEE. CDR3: CASSVIGGSEGYTF. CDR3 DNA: TGTGCCAGCAGCGTGATAGGGGGCTCGGAGGGCTACACCTTC.

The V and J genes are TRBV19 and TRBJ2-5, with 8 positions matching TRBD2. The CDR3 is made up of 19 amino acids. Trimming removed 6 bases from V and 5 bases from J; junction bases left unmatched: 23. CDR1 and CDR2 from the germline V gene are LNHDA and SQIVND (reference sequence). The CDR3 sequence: CASRPLRGLSGGASETQYF. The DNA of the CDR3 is TGTGCCAGTAGACCTCTAAGGGGTCTTTCCGGGGGGGCCTCCGAGACCCAGTACTTC.

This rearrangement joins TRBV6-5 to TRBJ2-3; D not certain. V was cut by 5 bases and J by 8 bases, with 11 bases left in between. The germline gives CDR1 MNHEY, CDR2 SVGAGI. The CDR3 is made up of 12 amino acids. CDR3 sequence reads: CASSHELGTQYF. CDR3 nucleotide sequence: TGTGCCAGCAGTCATGAGCTGGGTACGCAGTATTTT.